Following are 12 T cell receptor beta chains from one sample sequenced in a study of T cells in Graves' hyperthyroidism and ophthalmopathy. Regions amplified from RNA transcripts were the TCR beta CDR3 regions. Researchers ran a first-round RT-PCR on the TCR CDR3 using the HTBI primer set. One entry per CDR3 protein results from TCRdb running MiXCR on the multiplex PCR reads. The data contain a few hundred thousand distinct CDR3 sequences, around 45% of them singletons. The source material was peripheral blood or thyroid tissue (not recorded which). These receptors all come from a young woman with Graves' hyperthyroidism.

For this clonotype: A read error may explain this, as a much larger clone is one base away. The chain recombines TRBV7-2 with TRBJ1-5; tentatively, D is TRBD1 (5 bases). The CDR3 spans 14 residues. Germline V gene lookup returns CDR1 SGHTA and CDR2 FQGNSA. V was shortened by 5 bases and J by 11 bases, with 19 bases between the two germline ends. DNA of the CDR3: TGTGCCAGCAGCCGAAATCAGGGTTTTGTTTCCCAGCATTTT. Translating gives CASSRNQGFVSQHF.

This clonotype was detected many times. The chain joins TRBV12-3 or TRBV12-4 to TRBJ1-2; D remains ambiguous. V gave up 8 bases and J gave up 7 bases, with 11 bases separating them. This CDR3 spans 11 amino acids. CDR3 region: CASGRAFGYTF. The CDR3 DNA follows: TGTGCCAGCGGGCGGGCCTTTGGCTACACCTTC.

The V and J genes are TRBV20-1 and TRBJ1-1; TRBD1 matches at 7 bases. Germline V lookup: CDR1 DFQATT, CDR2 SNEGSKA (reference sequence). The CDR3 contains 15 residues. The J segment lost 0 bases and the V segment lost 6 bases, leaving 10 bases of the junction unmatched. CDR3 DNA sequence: TGCAGTGCCATCAGACAGGGCTCGGTGAACACTGAAGCTTTCTTT. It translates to CSAIRQGSVNTEAFF.

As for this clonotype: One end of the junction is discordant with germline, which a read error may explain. The DNA for the CDR3 is TGTGCCAGCAGCTCGCAGGGGGCCTACGTCCTGACTTTC. It translates to CASSSQGAYVLTF. The chain employs TRBV12-3 or TRBV12-4 and TRBJ2-6, with 8 bases that match TRBD1. This CDR3 spans 13 amino acids.

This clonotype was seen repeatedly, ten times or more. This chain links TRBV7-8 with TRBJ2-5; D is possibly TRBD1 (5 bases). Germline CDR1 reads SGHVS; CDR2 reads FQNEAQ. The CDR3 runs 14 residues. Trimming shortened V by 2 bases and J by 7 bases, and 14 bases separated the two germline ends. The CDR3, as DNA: TGTGCCAGCAGCTTATTCGCATCGCAGGGGACCCAGTACTTC. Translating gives CASSLFASQGTQYF.

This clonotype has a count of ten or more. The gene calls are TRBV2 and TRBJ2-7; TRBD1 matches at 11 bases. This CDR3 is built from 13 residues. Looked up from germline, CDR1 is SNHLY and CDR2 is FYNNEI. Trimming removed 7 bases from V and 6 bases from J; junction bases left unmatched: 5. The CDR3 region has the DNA TGTGCCAGCACCGGGACAGGGGGGGGCGAGCAGTACTTC. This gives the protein CASTGTGGGEQYF.

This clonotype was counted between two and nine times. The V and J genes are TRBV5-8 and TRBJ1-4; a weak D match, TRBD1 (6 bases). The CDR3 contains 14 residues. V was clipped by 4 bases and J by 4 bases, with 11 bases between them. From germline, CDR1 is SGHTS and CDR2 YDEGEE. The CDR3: CASSATGDNEKLFF. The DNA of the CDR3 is TGTGCCAGCAGCGCGACAGGTGATAATGAAAAACTGTTTTTT.

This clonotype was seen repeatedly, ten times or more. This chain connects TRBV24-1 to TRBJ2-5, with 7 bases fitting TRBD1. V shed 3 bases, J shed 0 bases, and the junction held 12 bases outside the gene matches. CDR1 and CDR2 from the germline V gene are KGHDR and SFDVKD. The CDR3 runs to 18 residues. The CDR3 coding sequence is TGTGCCACCAGTGATCCTCCCTTTTTGGGACAGAACCAAGAGACCCAGTACTTC. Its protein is CATSDPPFLGQNQETQYF.

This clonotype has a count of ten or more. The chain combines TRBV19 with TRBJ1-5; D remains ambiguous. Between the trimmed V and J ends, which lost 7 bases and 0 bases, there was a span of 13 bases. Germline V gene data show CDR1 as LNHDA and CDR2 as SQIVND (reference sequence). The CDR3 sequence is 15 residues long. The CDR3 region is CASTPGMNSNQPQHF. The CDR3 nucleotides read TGTGCCAGTACCCCGGGAATGAATAGCAATCAGCCCCAGCATTTT.

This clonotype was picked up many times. The CDR3 sequence: CASSLRGTTNEKLFF. The CDR3 coding sequence is TGTGCCAGCAGCTTACGTGGGACAACTAATGAAAAACTGTTTTTT. The chain joins TRBV11-3 to TRBJ1-4, with D unresolved. CDR1 is SGHNT and CDR2 is YENEEA in the germline V gene. The CDR3 consists of 15 residues. The V end lost 2 bases, the J end lost 0 bases, and 7 bases lay between the germline ends.

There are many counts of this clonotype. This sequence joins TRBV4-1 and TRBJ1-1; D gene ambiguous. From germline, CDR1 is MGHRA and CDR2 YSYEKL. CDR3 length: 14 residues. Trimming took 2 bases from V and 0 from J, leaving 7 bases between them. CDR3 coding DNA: TGCGCCAGCAGCCAACCTGCTATGAACACTGAAGCTTTCTTT. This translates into CASSQPAMNTEAFF.

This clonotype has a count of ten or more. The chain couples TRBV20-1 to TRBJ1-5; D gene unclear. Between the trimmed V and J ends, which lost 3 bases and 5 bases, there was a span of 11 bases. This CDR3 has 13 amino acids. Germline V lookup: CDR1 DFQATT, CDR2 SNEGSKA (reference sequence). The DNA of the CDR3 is TGCAGTGCTAGCTTGCAGAACGATCAGCCCCAGCATTTT. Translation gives CSASLQNDQPQHF.